This passage covers 25 T cell receptor beta chains from one sample sequenced in a study of T cells in Graves' hyperthyroidism and ophthalmopathy. Authors of the study amplified TCR beta CDR3 regions from RNA transcripts. A set of HTBI primers served as the primers for a first-round RT-PCR of the TCR CDR3. TCRdb recomputed calls from the multiplex PCR reads with MiXCR, one row per CDR3 protein. This sample yields some 490,000 distinct CDR3 sequences, of which under 25% are seen a single time; around 50% belongs to the top ten. The specimen sequenced was blood. Receptors were obtained from a woman aged 70 to 79 with Graves' ophthalmopathy.

The rearrangement links TRBV7-3 to TRBJ2-1; D is uncertain. The germline CDR1 and CDR2 sequences are SGHTA and FQGTGA. The V and J ends lost 5 bases and 7 bases respectively, with 18 bases between them. The CDR3 loop spans 15 amino acids. As DNA, the CDR3 is TGTGCCAGCAGCCTAAACGTAGGACGTTTTAATGAGCAGTTCTTC. Protein sequence: CASSLNVGRFNEQFF.

This clonotype was seen a handful of times. The rearrangement links TRBV12-3 or TRBV12-4 to TRBJ2-7, with 7 bases that match TRBD2. The CDR3 has 14 amino acids. With V trimmed by 6 bases and J by 7 bases, 12 bases remained unmatched. This CDR3 reads CASSASGGHREQYF. CDR3 coding DNA: TGTGCCAGCAGCGCTAGCGGAGGGCACCGGGAGCAGTACTTC.

This clonotype was detected only a few times. One junction end disagrees with the germline gene, perhaps due to a read error. The rearrangement joins TRBV5-6 to TRBJ2-5, with D tentatively TRBD1 (6 bases). This CDR3 is built from 12 residues. Looked up from germline, CDR1 is SGHDT and CDR2 is YYEEEE. The CDR3 is CASTKNRESQYF. CDR3 DNA: TGTGCCAGCACCAAAAACAGGGAGAGCCAGTACTTC.

The genes are TRBV3-1 and TRBJ1-2; D is possibly TRBD1 (5 bases). The germline V and J ends were trimmed by 1 base and 4 bases, with 10 bases remaining between them. Germline V gene lookup returns CDR1 LGHDT and CDR2 YNNKEL (reference sequence). This CDR3 region has 14 residues. CDR3 nucleotides: TGTGCCAGCAGCCAAGGTCCAGGGAGCTATGGCTACACCTTC. Its translation: CASSQGPGSYGYTF.

V is TRBV11-3 and J is TRBJ2-5, with D possibly TRBD1 on 6 matching bases. Germline V CDR1 and CDR2: SGHNT, YENEEA. This CDR3 is built from 13 residues. V lost 5 bases and J lost 4, with 11 bases in between. DNA for the CDR3: TGTGCCAGCAGCATCGGACAGTCAGAGACCCAGTACTTC. This codes for CASSIGQSETQYF.

This clonotype was observed once. A much more abundant neighbour one base away suggests this may be a read error. This likely comes from a read error, as the CDR3 has no conserved phenylalanine or tryptophan at its end. The chain carries TRBV6-2 or TRBV6-3 and TRBJ1-1, with 10 nucleotides matching TRBD1. Germline assignment: CDR1 MNHEY and CDR2 SVGEGT. The ends lost 6 bases at V and 4 bases at J; junction bases unmatched: 5. CDR3 length equals 14 residues. CDR3 coding DNA: TGTGCCAGCAGGGGGACAGGGGCGCGCACTGAAGCTTTCCTT. Residues: CASRGTGARTEAFL.

The rearrangement uses TRBV4-1 and TRBJ2-2; 11 bases line up with TRBD2. V was clipped by 4 bases and J by 4 bases; unmatched bases: 14. In germline, CDR1 is MGHRA, CDR2 YSYEKL. CDR3 length equals 19 residues. This CDR3 reads CASSLRGLAGGSGTGELFF. CDR3 in DNA: TGCGCCAGCAGCCTCCGGGGGTTAGCGGGAGGGTCGGGCACCGGGGAGCTGTTTTTT.

This clonotype was detected ten times or more. V usage is TRBV5-1 and J usage is TRBJ2-2, with D unclear. V was trimmed by 0 bases and J by 2 bases, leaving 8 bases between them. The germline CDR1 and CDR2 sequences are SGHRS and YFSETQ. The CDR3 is 15 residues long. The CDR3 DNA sequence: TGCGCCAGCAGCTTGGTCGACCGAAACACCGGGGAGCTGTTTTTT. Protein product: CASSLVDRNTGELFF.

The chain combines TRBV5-1 with TRBJ2-3; TRBD1 matches 7 bases. The ends lost 4 bases at V and 2 bases at J; junction bases unmatched: 4. This CDR3 contains 14 residues. Germline V CDR1 and CDR2: SGHRS, YFSETQ. The DNA for the CDR3 is TGCGCCAGCAGCCCAGGACAGGTCACAGATACGCAGTATTTT. Its protein is CASSPGQVTDTQYF.

V and J are TRBV20-1 and TRBJ1-4; TRBD1 agrees at 7 bases. Trimming removed 5 bases from V and 8 bases from J; junction bases left unmatched: 5. Germline CDR1 DFQATT, CDR2 SNEGSKA (reference sequence). The CDR3 extends over 12 amino acids. The CDR3 loop reads CSAPGRGEKLFF. Here the CDR3 DNA reads TGCAGTGCTCCCGGCAGGGGGGAAAAACTGTTTTTT.

This clonotype appeared a few times. The rearrangement uses TRBV29-1 and TRBJ2-1, with D perhaps TRBD2 (6 bases). V was trimmed by 6 bases and J by 6 bases, leaving 15 bases between them. CDR1 SQVTM and CDR2 ANQGSEA come from the germline V gene. This CDR3 spans 13 amino acids. CDR3 nucleotides: TGCAGCGTGGAGCGGGCCTCTTTCAATGAGCAGTTCTTC. Encoded protein: CSVERASFNEQFF.

This clonotype was detected only a few times. The genes are TRBV2 and TRBJ2-2; D not certain. Germline CDR1 is SNHLY and CDR2 is FYNNEI. This CDR3 comprises 15 residues. V lost 3 bases, J lost 5 bases, and 13 bases lay in between. For the CDR3, the DNA is TGTGCCAGCAGTGATTCGACCCTCGGGACCGGGGAGCTGTTTTTT. As protein: CASSDSTLGTGELFF. The entire variable domain, with the rest obtained from reference TRBV2 and TRBJ2-2, is as follows: EPEVTQTPSHQVTQMGQEVILRCVPISNHLYFYWYRQILGQKVEFLVSFYNNEISEKSEIFDDQFSVERPDGSNFTLKIRSTKLEDSAMYFCASSDSTLGTGELFFGEGSRLTVL.

This clonotype was detected only a few times. This rearrangement joins TRBV4-1 to TRBJ2-5; 7 bases map to TRBD1. From germline, CDR1 is MGHRA and CDR2 YSYEKL. J gave up 7 bases and V 4 bases, and 18 bases lay outside the gene matches. The CDR3 extends over 17 amino acids. The CDR3 DNA sequence: TGCGCCAGCAGCCTCACCAGCCAGACAGGGACGGTGGGGACCCAGTACTTC. The encoded protein is CASSLTSQTGTVGTQYF.

This clonotype has at least ten counts. The rearrangement uses TRBV6-1 and TRBJ2-5; TRBD2 matches 14 bases. There are 17 residues in the CDR3. The V gene's germline CDR1 is MNHNS and CDR2 SASEGT. With 7 bases clipped from V and 2 bases from J, the junction kept 9 bases outside the gene matches. The DNA for the CDR3 is TGTGCCAGCACCCTAGGACTAGCGGGAGGCCGACAAGAGACCCAGTACTTC. As protein: CASTLGLAGGRQETQYF.

This chain connects TRBV10-3 to TRBJ2-1; the D is unclear. The germline V and J ends were trimmed by 4 bases and 5 bases, with 3 bases remaining between them. Germline V gives CDR1 ENHRY, CDR2 SYGVKD. CDR3 size: 11 residues. CDR3 coding DNA: TGTGCCATCAGTGGACACAATGAGCAGTTCTTC. It codes for CAISGHNEQFF.

The chain combines TRBV4-1 with TRBJ1-1; 7 nucleotides match TRBD1. Germline lookup yields CDR1 MGHRA and CDR2 YSYEKL. This CDR3 has 16 residues. Losses at the gene ends were 8 bases for V and 1 base for J; bases not matched to a gene: 13. The CDR3 bases are TGCGCCAGCCGAGCCACAGGGGCCCTCCCGAACACTGAAGCTTTCTTT. This translates into CASRATGALPNTEAFF.

This clonotype appeared a few times. Likely a read error: the CDR3 ends without its conserved phenylalanine or tryptophan. The CDR3 nucleotides read TGTGCCAGCAGTTTAGCAGGAGCTAGCAATCAGCCCCAGCATTCT. Translation gives CASSLAGASNQPQHS. This chain joins TRBV28 and TRBJ1-5; no clear D gene. The germline CDR1 and CDR2 sequences are MDHEN and SYDVKM. The CDR3 runs 15 residues. Deletions cut 2 bases from V and 0 bases from J, with 8 bases between.

This clonotype has at least ten counts. The V call is TRBV2, the J call TRBJ2-4; 9 bases line up with TRBD2. The CDR3 is made up of 14 amino acids. Germline CDR1 SNHLY, CDR2 FYNNEI. The V segment lost 8 bases and the J segment 10 bases; nucleotides outside the gene matches: 12. CDR3 protein: CASRSTGLAVIQYF. The CDR3 region has the DNA TGTGCCAGCCGATCAACGGGACTAGCTGTAATTCAGTACTTC.

The V gene is TRBV30, the J gene TRBJ2-7, with TRBD1 identical over 8 bases. Germline CDR1 GTSNPN, CDR2 SVGIG (reference sequence). This CDR3 is 13 amino acids long. Trimming at V came to 0 bases and at J to 9 bases, leaving 7 bases not matched to a gene. The CDR3 protein is CAWSVGQGVVQYF. CDR3 in DNA: TGTGCCTGGAGTGTAGGACAGGGAGTTGTGCAGTACTTC.

A few counts support this clonotype. This sequence joins TRBV7-3 and TRBJ2-1; 11 bases are a match to TRBD2. In germline, CDR1 is SGHTA, CDR2 FQGTGA. With 5 bases clipped from V and 2 bases from J, the junction kept 2 bases outside the gene matches. The CDR3 totals 15 residues. The CDR3 DNA reads TGTGCCAGCAGCAATAGCGGGAGGGCCTACAATGAGCAGTTCTTC. Translation gives CASSNSGRAYNEQFF.

This clonotype was seen only a few times. This rearrangement joins TRBV6-2 or TRBV6-3 to TRBJ2-7, with D uncertain. In germline, CDR1 is MNHEY, CDR2 SVGEGT. CDR3 length: 10 residues. The V and J ends lost 10 bases and 1 base respectively, with 5 bases between them. The CDR3 DNA reads TGTGCCACTCGGTCCTACGAGCAGTACTTC. This translates into CATRSYEQYF.

There are a few counts of this clonotype. The rearrangement joins TRBV9 to TRBJ1-2, with 10 positions matching TRBD1. Trimming removed 5 bases from V and 8 bases from J; junction bases left unmatched: 9. This CDR3 contains 14 residues. In germline, CDR1 is SGDLS, CDR2 YYNGEE. CDR3 region: CASRRQGAFRGYTF. DNA of the CDR3: TGTGCCAGCAGGAGACAGGGGGCCTTTCGCGGCTACACCTTC. The full variable domain, completed using reference TRBV9 and TRBJ1-2, is DSGVTQTPKHLITATGQRVTLRCSPRSGDLSVYWYQQSLDQGLQFLIQYYNGEERAKGNILERFSAQQFPDLHSELNLSSLELGDSALYFCASRRQGAFRGYTFGSGTRLTVV.

This chain joins TRBV20-1 and TRBJ1-1; a weak D match, TRBD1 (5 bases). The V gene's germline CDR1 is DFQATT and CDR2 SNEGSKA (reference sequence). The CDR3 loop spans 13 amino acids. The CDR3: CSTPGRGSTEAFF. The CDR3 nucleotides are TGCAGCACCCCGGGTAGGGGTTCGACTGAAGCTTTCTTT.

This clonotype was recorded a few times. CDR3: CAISESGSYQETQYF. The DNA for the CDR3 is TGTGCCATCAGTGAGTCAGGCAGCTACCAAGAGACCCAGTACTTC. The chain uses TRBV10-3 and TRBJ2-5; D not certain. Germline assignment: CDR1 ENHRY and CDR2 SYGVKD. Trimming took 0 bases from V and 0 from J, leaving 8 bases between them. The CDR3 totals 15 residues.

This clonotype was seen only a few times. A much larger clone sits a single nucleotide away, making a read error possible. This chain links TRBV12-3 or TRBV12-4 with TRBJ2-2; 9 bases are shared with TRBD1. CDR3 size: 16 residues. The V gene end was trimmed by 1 base and the J gene end by 7 bases; junction bases not matched to a gene: 7. The CDR3 reads CASSLGGTGMGGELFF. For the CDR3, the DNA is TGTGCCAGCAGTTTAGGCGGGACAGGGATGGGCGGGGAGCTGTTTTTT.